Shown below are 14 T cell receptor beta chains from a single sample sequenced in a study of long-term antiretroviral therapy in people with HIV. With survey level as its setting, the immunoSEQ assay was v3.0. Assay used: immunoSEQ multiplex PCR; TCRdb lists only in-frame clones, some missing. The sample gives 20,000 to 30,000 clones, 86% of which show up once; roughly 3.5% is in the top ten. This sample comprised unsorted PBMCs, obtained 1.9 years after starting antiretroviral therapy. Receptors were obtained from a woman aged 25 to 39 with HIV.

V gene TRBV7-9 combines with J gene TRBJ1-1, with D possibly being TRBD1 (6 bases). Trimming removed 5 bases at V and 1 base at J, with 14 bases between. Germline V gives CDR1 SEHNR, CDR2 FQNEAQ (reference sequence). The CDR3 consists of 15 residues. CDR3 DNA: TGTGCCAGCAGCCCCTCCGACAGGAAGAACACTGAAGCTTTCTTT. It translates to CASSPSDRKNTEAFF. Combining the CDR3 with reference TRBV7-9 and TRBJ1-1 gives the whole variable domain DTGVSQNPRHKITKRGQNVTFRCDPISEHNRLYWYRQTLGQGPEFLTYFQNEAQLEKSRLLSDRFSAERPKGSFSTLEIQRTEQGDSAMYLCASSPSDRKNTEAFFGQGTRLTVV.

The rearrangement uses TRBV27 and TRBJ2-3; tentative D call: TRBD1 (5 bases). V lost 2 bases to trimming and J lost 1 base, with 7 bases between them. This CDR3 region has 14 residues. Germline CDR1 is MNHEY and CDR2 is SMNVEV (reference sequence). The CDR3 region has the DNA TGTGCCAGCAGTTTACAGACAGGCACAGATACGCAGTATTTT. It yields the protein CASSLQTGTDTQYF.

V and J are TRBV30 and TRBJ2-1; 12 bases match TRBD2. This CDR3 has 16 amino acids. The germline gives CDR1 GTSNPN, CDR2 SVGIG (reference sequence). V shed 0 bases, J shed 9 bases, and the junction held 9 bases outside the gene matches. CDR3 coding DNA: TGTGCCTGGAGTGTACTTCTAGCGGGGGGGCCCGGTGAGCAGTTCTTC. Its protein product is CAWSVLLAGGPGEQFF.

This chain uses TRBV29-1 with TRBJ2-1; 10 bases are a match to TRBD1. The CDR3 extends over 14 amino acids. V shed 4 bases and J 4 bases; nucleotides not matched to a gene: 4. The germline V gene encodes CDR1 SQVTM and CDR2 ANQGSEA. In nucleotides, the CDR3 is TGCAGCGTTGGGGGGGGACAGGGGTACAATGAGCAGTTCTTC. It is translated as CSVGGGQGYNEQFF.

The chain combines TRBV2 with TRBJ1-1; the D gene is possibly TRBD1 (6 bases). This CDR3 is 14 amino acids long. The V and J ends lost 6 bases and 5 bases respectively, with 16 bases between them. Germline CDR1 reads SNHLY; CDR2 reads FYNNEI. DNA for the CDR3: TGTGCCAGCAGCGCCGTTAGGCAGGGGACTGAAGCTTTCTTT. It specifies CASSAVRQGTEAFF. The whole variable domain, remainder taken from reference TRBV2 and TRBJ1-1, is EPEVTQTPSHQVTQMGQEVILRCVPISNHLYFYWYRQILGQKVEFLVSFYNNEISEKSEIFDDQFSVERPDGSNFTLKIRSTKLEDSAMYFCASSAVRQGTEAFFGQGTRLTVV.

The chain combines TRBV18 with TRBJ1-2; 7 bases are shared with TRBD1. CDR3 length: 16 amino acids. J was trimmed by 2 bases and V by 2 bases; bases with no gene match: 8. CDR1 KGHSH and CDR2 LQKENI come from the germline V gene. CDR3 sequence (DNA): TGTGCCAGCTCACCAGCGGGGGACAGAGTAAACTATGGCTACACCTTC. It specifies CASSPAGDRVNYGYTF.

The CDR3, as DNA: TGTGCCAGCAGCAGGGGGTGGGAGGCGAACACTGAAGCTTTCTTT. Its protein product is CASSRGWEANTEAFF. The rearrangement joins TRBV6-1 to TRBJ1-1, with 7 bases matching TRBD1. This CDR3 spans 15 amino acids. CDR1 MNHNS and CDR2 SASEGT come from the germline V gene. Trimming at V came to 6 bases and at J to 1 base, leaving 8 bases not matched to a gene.

CDR3 coding DNA: TGTGCCAGCAGTCGCCTTGAGGGGACCTATGGCTACACCTTC. It is translated as CASSRLEGTYGYTF. The V gene is TRBV6-1, the J gene TRBJ1-2; possible D gene TRBD1, 5 bases. Trimming shortened V by 5 bases and J by 4 bases, and 14 bases separated the two germline ends. The CDR3 runs 14 residues. Germline V gives CDR1 MNHNS, CDR2 SASEGT.

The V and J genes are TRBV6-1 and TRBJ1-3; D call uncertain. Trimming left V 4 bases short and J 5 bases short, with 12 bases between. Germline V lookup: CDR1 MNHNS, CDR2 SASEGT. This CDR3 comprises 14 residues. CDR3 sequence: CASSGSFGRNTIYF. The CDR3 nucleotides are TGTGCCAGCAGTGGCTCGTTTGGGCGAAACACCATATATTTT.

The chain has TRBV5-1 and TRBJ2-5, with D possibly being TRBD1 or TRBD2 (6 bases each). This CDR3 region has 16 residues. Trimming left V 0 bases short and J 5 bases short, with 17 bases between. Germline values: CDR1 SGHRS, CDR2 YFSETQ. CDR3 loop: CASSLGVTTGGETQYF. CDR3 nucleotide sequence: TGCGCCAGCAGCTTGGGGGTGACGACAGGAGGGGAGACCCAGTACTTC.

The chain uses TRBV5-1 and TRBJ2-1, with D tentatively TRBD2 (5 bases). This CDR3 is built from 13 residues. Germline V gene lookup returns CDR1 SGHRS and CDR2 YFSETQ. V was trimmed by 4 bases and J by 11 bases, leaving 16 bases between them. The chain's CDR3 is CASSPTSGNQQFF. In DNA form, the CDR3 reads TGCGCCAGCAGCCCGACCTCCGGGAACCAGCAGTTCTTC.

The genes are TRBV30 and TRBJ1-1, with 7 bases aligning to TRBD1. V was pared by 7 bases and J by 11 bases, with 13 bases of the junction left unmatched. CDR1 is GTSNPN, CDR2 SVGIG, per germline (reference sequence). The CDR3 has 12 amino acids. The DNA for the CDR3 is TGTGCCTCGTTGCCACGACAGGGACCGGCTTTCTTT. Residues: CASLPRQGPAFF. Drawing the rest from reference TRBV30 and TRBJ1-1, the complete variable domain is SQTIHQWPATLVQPVGSPLSLECTVEGTSNPNLYWYRQAAGRGLQLLFYSVGIGQISSEVPQNLSASRPQDRQFILSSKKLLLSDSGFYLCASLPRQGPAFFGQGTRLTVV.

The CDR3, as DNA: TGCGCCAGCAGCTTCGTTCCGGGGTATAACTATGGCTACACCTTC. This sequence encodes CASSFVPGYNYGYTF. V is TRBV5-1 and J is TRBJ1-2; no clear D. The CDR3 extends over 15 amino acids. Germline assignment: CDR1 SGHRS and CDR2 YFSETQ. The V and J ends lost 2 bases and 1 base respectively, with 12 bases between them. Combining the CDR3 with reference TRBV5-1 and TRBJ1-2 gives the whole variable domain KAGVTQTPRYLIKTRGQQVTLSCSPISGHRSVSWYQQTPGQGLQFLFEYFSETQRNKGNFPGRFSGRQFSNSRSEMNVSTLELGDSALYLCASSFVPGYNYGYTFGSGTRLTVV.

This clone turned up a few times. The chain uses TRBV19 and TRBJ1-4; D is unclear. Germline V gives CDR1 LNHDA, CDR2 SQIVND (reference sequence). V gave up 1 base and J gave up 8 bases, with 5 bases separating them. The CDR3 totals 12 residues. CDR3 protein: CASSIGTEKLFF. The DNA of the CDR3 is TGTGCCAGTAGTATAGGAACAGAAAAACTGTTTTTT.